A selection of T cell receptor beta chains follows, all from one sample in a study of T cell repertoires in cytomegalovirus infection. In TCRdb, the reads were re-called with MiXCR into one record per CDR3 protein. This table holds a few hundred thousand distinct CDR3 sequences, about 15% found once. The material sequenced was CD8+ T cells from PBMCs. The receptors derive from a human donor in good health (CMV status not recorded). Some clones in this sample may be carry-over from other donors' samples. The CDR3 runs from the conserved cysteine through the conserved F or W. Fields, in order: D gene, clone size, J gene, V gene, CDR3 protein, CDR3 DNA. A D gene is named only where the DNA matches it firmly. The listing skips clone size in some rows; elsewhere it reads once, few, many or a size class.

TRBD1 | many | TRBJ1-1 | TRBV12-5 | CASALTGAGQGSTEAFF | TGTGCTAGTGCCTTGACAGGGGCGGGACAGGGGAGCACTGAAGCTTTCTTT
NA | few | TRBJ1-1 | TRBV10-3 | CAISDGRRTADAEAFF | TGTGCCATCAGTGACGGGCGTAGGACCGCCGACGCTGAAGCTTTCTTT
TRBD2 | many | TRBJ2-5 | TRBV10-3 | CAISDHQTSGVETQYF | TGTGCCATCAGTGACCACCAGACTAGCGGGGTTGAGACCCAGTACTTC
NA | many | TRBJ2-1 | TRBV7-9 | CASSPSFEQFF | TGTGCCAGCAGCCCTTCTTTTGAGCAGTTCTTC
TRBD1 | NA | TRBJ1-2 | TRBV25-1 | CASSEYFRQGGYGYTF | TGTGCCAGCAGTGAATATTTCCGCCAGGGGGGCTACGGCTACACCTTC
NA | few | TRBJ2-7 | TRBV29-1 | CSVIPGNSPLSSYEQYF | TGCAGCGTTATACCGGGCAACTCCCCCCTGAGCTCCTACGAGCAGTACTTC
NA | NA | TRBJ1-6 | TRBV28 | CASSTRQEYNSPLHF | TGTGCCAGCAGTACACGACAGGAATATAATTCACCCCTCCACTTT
NA | NA | TRBJ2-3 | TRBV28 | CASTHYDRTDTQYF | TGTGCCAGCACTCACTACGATCGCACAGATACGCAGTATTTT
NA | many | TRBJ2-7 | TRBV28 | CASSYSYRSYEQYF | TGTGCCAGCAGTTATTCGTACAGGTCCTACGAGCAGTACTTC
TRBD1 | few | TRBJ1-6 | TRBV12-3/TRBV12-4 | CASSQGQGNSPLHF | TGTGCCAGCAGCCAGGGACAGGGAAATTCACCCCTCCACTTT
NA | once | TRBJ1-1 | TRBV29-1 | CSVERAHTEAFF | TGCAGCGTTGAGAGGGCGCACACTGAAGCTTTCTTT
TRBD2 | NA | TRBJ2-3 | TRBV19 | CASSTASGVSTDTQYF | TGTGCCAGTAGTACTGCTAGCGGCGTTAGCACAGATACGCAGTATTTT
TRBD2 | many | TRBJ2-3 | TRBV28 | CASSRPQGSGGKDTQYF | TGTGCCAGCAGTCGCCCGCAGGGTAGCGGGGGAAAAGATACGCAGTATTTT
NA | few | TRBJ2-7 | TRBV6-5 | CASSYQPGVYEQYF | TGTGCCAGCAGTTATCAGCCGGGGGTCTACGAGCAGTACTTC
NA | many | TRBJ2-7 | TRBV28 | CASAGPTSSYEQYF | TGTGCCAGCGCAGGGCCAACTAGCTCCTACGAGCAGTACTTC
NA | many | TRBJ1-2 | TRBV4-1 | CASSQEGSGGAVYGYTF | TGCGCCAGCAGCCAAGAAGGCTCGGGGGGCGCGGTCTATGGCTACACCTTC
TRBD1 | many | TRBJ1-5 | TRBV7-8 | CASSLQGMNQPQHF | TGTGCCAGCAGTCTACAGGGGATGAATCAGCCCCAGCATTTT
NA | NA | TRBJ1-2 | TRBV29-1 | CSVLGDTLGRGYTF | TGCAGCGTACTGGGGGATACACTGGGAAGAGGCTACACCTTC
NA | few | TRBJ2-1 | TRBV12-3/TRBV12-4 | CASSGGHNNEQFF | TGTGCCAGCAGCGGCGGACACAACAATGAGCAGTTCTTC
TRBD1 | NA | TRBJ2-7 | TRBV7-9 | CASSSRDRTLEQYF | TGTGCCAGCAGCTCACGGGACAGGACCTTGGAGCAGTACTTC
TRBD1 | NA | TRBJ2-7 | TRBV3-1 | CASSQIGRGLYEQYF | TGTGCCAGCAGCCAAATCGGCAGGGGGCTATACGAGCAGTACTTC
NA | many | TRBJ1-5 | TRBV11-1 | CASSRPRVVGNQPQHF | TGTGCCAGCAGCCGGCCCAGGGTGGTGGGCAATCAGCCCCAGCATTTT
NA | few | TRBJ1-1 | TRBV12-3/TRBV12-4 | CASSFTTGDPGLGNTEAFF | TGTGCCAGCAGTTTTACCACTGGGGACCCCGGGCTTGGGAACACTGAAGCTTTCTTT
TRBD1 | many | TRBJ2-7 | TRBV7-8 | CASTSRQGFVPYEQYF | TGTGCCAGCACTAGCCGACAGGGATTTGTACCCTACGAGCAGTACTTC
NA | many | TRBJ1-1 | TRBV19 | CASSPGPYTEAFF | TGTGCCAGTAGTCCCGGACCTTACACTGAAGCTTTCTTT
NA | many | TRBJ2-5 | TRBV4-1 | CASSQDRGYQETQYF | TGCGCCAGCAGCCAAGATCGGGGGTACCAAGAGACCCAGTACTTC
NA | many | TRBJ2-5 | TRBV7-9 | CASSLAQAQETQYF | TGTGCCAGCAGCTTAGCTCAGGCCCAAGAGACCCAGTACTTC
NA | NA | TRBJ1-4 | TRBV15 | CATSRVVANEKLFF | TGTGCCACCAGCAGAGTTGTGGCTAATGAAAAACTGTTTTTT
NA | many | TRBJ2-5 | TRBV7-8 | CASSSRQHQETQYF | TGTGCCAGCAGTTCGAGACAGCACCAAGAGACCCAGTACTTC
TRBD2 | many | TRBJ2-3 | TRBV7-2 | CASSPRISGGVDTQYF | TGTGCCAGCAGCCCCCGGATTAGCGGGGGGGTAGATACGCAGTATTTT
NA | many | TRBJ1-1 | TRBV28 | CASSPIPGSLTHHGNTEAFF | TGTGCCAGCAGTCCCATTCCTGGCAGCCTCACCCATCATGGGAACACTGAAGCTTTCTTT
NA | many | TRBJ1-3 | TRBV7-8 | CASSPLRDVGHLGNTIYF | TGTGCCAGCAGCCCCCTACGCGACGTAGGACACCTCGGAAACACCATATATTTT
NA | many | TRBJ2-1 | TRBV12-3/TRBV12-4 | CASSLGQSSYNEQFF | TGTGCCAGCAGTTTAGGACAGAGCTCCTACAATGAGCAGTTCTTC
NA | many | TRBJ1-1 | TRBV7-9 | CASSAYGGTEAFF | TGTGCCAGCTCAGCTTACGGGGGAACTGAAGCTTTCTTT
TRBD1 | many | TRBJ1-1 | TRBV7-2 | CASSPGTGPLEAFF | TGTGCCAGCAGCCCCGGGACAGGGCCCTTAGAAGCTTTCTTT
NA | few | TRBJ2-1 | TRBV7-3 | CASSSLSGNEQFF | TGTGCCAGCAGCTCCTTGTCTGGCAATGAGCAGTTCTTC
NA | many | TRBJ1-1 | TRBV6-6 | CASSYPGPREAEAFF | TGTGCCAGCAGTTACCCAGGACCCAGGGAGGCTGAAGCTTTCTTT
NA | many | TRBJ2-2 | TRBV12-3/TRBV12-4 | CASSVDVGARTGELFF | TGTGCCAGCAGTGTGGACGTAGGGGCACGGACCGGGGAGCTGTTTTTT
TRBD1 | NA | TRBJ2-2 | TRBV6-2/TRBV6-3 | CASSRDSQSGELFF | TGTGCCAGCAGTCGGGACAGTCAATCCGGGGAGCTGTTTTTT
NA | many | TRBJ2-1 | TRBV7-8 | CASSHYNEQFF | TGTGCCAGCAGTCACTACAATGAGCAGTTCTTC